This TCR beta chain was documented in a study of cytotoxic CD8 clonotypes in ibrutinib-treated CLL. In the study overall: Responses: roughly 25 partial, 2 complete; after median approximately 67 months, around 15 stayed remitted, around twelve progressed.

Some clones are missing from TCRdb's copy, which holds only in-frame ones; the method was immunoSEQ multiplex PCR. The table includes hundreds of thousands of clones, 60% to 75% detected once. The CDR3 runs 15 residues. Deletions cut 4 bases from V and 0 bases from J, with 13 bases between. The germline CDR1 and CDR2 sequences are SGDLS and YYNGEE. The source of this sequence is a human donor with chronic lymphocytic leukemia. The chain carries TRBV9 and TRBJ1-2; a possible D gene is TRBD1 (5 bases). The specimen was PBMCs, collected after 24 months of ibrutinib treatment. CDR3 coding DNA: TGTGCCAGCAGCTTTGGGGGGGATCCTAACTATGGCTACACCTTC. Translation gives CASSFGGDPNYGYTF.